This paragraph covers one TCR beta chain sequence. This specimen belongs to a study of technical replicates of blood from several donors. Germline-derived CDR1 and CDR2 are LNHDA and SQIVND (reference sequence). This CDR3 is built from 14 residues. Trimming pared 5 bases from V and 8 bases from J, leaving 16 bases between. The assay was immunoSEQ multiplex PCR, and TCRdb's table has in-frame clones only and misses some. This table has around 61,000 clones, approximately 97% appearing once. This TCR derives from a human donor in good health. The chain recombines TRBV19 with TRBJ2-1, with D unclear. The source material was T cells isolated from PBMCs. This CDR3 reads CASSPGSRPDEQFF. CDR3 nucleotides: TGTGCCAGTAGTCCCGGGTCCCGGCCAGATGAGCAGTTCTTC.